Given below is one TCR beta chain in context. The antigen is undetermined. V lost 3 bases and J 5 bases, leaving 7 bases between the germline ends. CDR3 length: 13 residues. Sequencing used immunoSEQ version 4 in survey mode. Data came from immunoSEQ multiplex PCR; TCRdb stores just in-frame clones and leaves some out. The repertoire holds 45,000 or so clones, with about 88% as singletons. This specimen comes from a study of persistence of HIV-infected CD4 T cells. Study results and limitations: TCR analyses could not target the rare provirus-carrying CMV-responding cells.

Anti-CD3/anti-CD28 beads served as a nonspecific positive control stimulus. Responding CD4+ T cells were sorted by upregulation of both CD40 ligand and CD69. Suppressive ART was started during chronic HIV-1 infection in these adults. This receptor was taken from an adult woman with HIV who was CMV-seropositive. The chain uses TRBV12-3 or TRBV12-4 and TRBJ2-2; possible D gene TRBD2, 5 bases. The material sequenced was CD4+ T cells sorted from PBMCs after approximately 20-hour stimulation, taken from a patient who received antiretroviral therapy. CDR3 in DNA: TGTGCCAGCAGTTTGACGGGAACCGGGGAGCTGTTTTTT. Translated: CASSLTGTGELFF.